A single T cell receptor beta chain is shown here with its context. This record belongs to a study of blood T cell repertoires in COVID-19. The CDR3 has 12 residues. Trimming shortened V by 2 bases and J by 6 bases, and 7 bases separated the two germline ends. Assay used: immunoSEQ multiplex PCR; TCRdb lists only in-frame clones, some missing. The sample has 100,000 to 150,000 clones, more than 60% seen once. The chain uses TRBV12-3 or TRBV12-4 and TRBJ1-2; D remains ambiguous. The source is a man between 65 and 85 years old with acute or convalescent COVID-19. The specimen was peripheral blood. CDR3 nucleotide sequence: TGTGCCAGCAGTTTAACGAGTCATGGCTACACCTTC. It translates to CASSLTSHGYTF.